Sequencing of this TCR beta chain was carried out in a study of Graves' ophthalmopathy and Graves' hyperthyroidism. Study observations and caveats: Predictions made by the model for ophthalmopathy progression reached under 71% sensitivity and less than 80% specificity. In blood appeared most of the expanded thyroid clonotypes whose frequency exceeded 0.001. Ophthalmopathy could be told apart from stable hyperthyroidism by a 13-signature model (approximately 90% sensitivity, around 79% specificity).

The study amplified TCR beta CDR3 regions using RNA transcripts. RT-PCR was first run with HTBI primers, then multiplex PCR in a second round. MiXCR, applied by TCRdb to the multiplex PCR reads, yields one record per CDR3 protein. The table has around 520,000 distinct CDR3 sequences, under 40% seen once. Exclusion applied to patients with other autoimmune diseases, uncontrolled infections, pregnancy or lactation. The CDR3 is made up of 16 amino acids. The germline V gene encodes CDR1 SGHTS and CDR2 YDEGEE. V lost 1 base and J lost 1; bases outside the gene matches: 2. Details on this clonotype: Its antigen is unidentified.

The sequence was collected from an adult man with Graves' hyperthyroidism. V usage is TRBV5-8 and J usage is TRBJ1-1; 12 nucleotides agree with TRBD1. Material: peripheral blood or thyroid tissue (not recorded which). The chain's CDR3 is CASSLRDRGRNTEAFF. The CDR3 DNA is TGTGCCAGCAGCTTGCGGGACAGGGGGCGGAACACTGAAGCTTTCTTT.